This is a list of T cell receptor beta chains from one sample in a study of follicular helper T cells after annual influenza vaccination. Profiled with immunoSEQ multiplex PCR; TCRdb holds only in-frame clones, not every one. Of 8,000 to 9,000 clones in the sample, more than 75% were seen once. This specimen consisted of CXCR5+ CD38- circulating T follicular helper cells from blood, obtained 7 days after influenza vaccination. The receptors were sampled from an adult who received the influenza vaccine. CDR3s include the opening cysteine and the closing phenylalanine or tryptophan. A D gene is named only where the DNA matches it firmly. Size values are once, few and many counts, or a class for expanded clones, and some rows have none.

d_call	clone_size	j_call	v_call	cdr3_aa	cdr3_nt
NA	NA	TRBJ2-2	TRBV6-6	CASSSGNTGELFF	TGTGCCAGCAGTTCCGGGAATACCGGGGAGCTGTTTTTT
TRBD2	NA	TRBJ2-2	TRBV7-3	CASSLSPSGGSTGELFF	TGTGCCAGCAGCTTAAGCCCGAGCGGGGGTTCCACCGGGGAGCTGTTTTTT
NA	NA	TRBJ1-4	TRBV21-1	CASSKPGSGRNEKLFF	TGTGCCAGCAGCAAACCTGGGTCGGGTCGCAATGAAAAACTGTTTTTT
TRBD1	NA	TRBJ1-3	TRBV6-5	CASSSRGQGNTIYF	TGTGCCAGCAGTTCCAGGGGGCAAGGAAACACCATATATTTT
NA	NA	TRBJ1-1	TRBV6-6	CASSGWVGDTEAFF	TGTGCCAGCAGTGGTTGGGTGGGGGACACTGAAGCTTTCTTT
NA	NA	TRBJ1-1	TRBV30	CAWSFGSMNTEAFF	TGTGCCTGGAGTTTCGGTTCGATGAACACTGAAGCTTTCTTT
TRBD2	few	TRBJ2-1	TRBV9	CASSVASGGGVNEQFF	TGTGCCAGCAGCGTTGCTAGCGGGGGAGGTGTAAATGAGCAGTTCTTC
NA	NA	TRBJ1-1	TRBV20-1	CSARKSTEAFF	TGCAGTGCTCGGAAAAGCACTGAAGCTTTCTTT
NA	NA	TRBJ1-1	TRBV30	CAWSVGIGRMNTEAFF	TGTGCCTGGAGTGTTGGGATTGGGAGAATGAACACTGAAGCTTTCTTT
NA	NA	TRBJ1-1	TRBV6-5	CASRWGRDTEAFF	TGTGCCAGCAGGTGGGGTCGGGACACTGAAGCTTTCTTT
NA	NA	TRBJ2-4	TRBV9	CASSASVGQTNIQYF	TGTGCCAGCAGCGCCTCCGTGGGGCAAACGAACATTCAGTACTTC
TRBD2	NA	TRBJ2-3	TRBV18	CASSPLVPSGGALVSDTQYF	TGTGCCAGCTCACCACTGGTGCCTAGCGGGGGGGCCTTGGTATCAGATACGCAGTATTTT
NA	NA	TRBJ1-2	TRBV7-2	CASSAHVPTGSGYTF	TGTGCCAGCAGCGCACACGTACCAACAGGTTCTGGCTACACCTTC
NA	NA	TRBJ2-2	TRBV11-3	CASSLGAGELFF	TGTGCCAGCAGCCTCGGGGCCGGGGAGCTGTTTTTT
NA	NA	TRBJ2-3	TRBV28	CASQGPNTDTQYF	TGTGCCAGTCAGGGGCCGAACACAGATACGCAGTATTTT
NA	NA	TRBJ2-2	TRBV9	CASSVGGGDTGELFF	TGTGCCAGCAGCGTCGGCGGAGGAGACACCGGGGAGCTGTTTTTT
TRBD1	NA	TRBJ1-1	TRBV9	CASTGTGEGRAFF	TGTGCCAGCACGGGGACAGGGGAAGGTAGGGCTTTCTTT
TRBD1	NA	TRBJ2-7	TRBV28	CASSNRGPSSYEQYF	TGTGCCAGCAGCAACAGGGGGCCGTCCTCCTACGAGCAGTACTTC
NA	NA	TRBJ2-1	TRBV2	CASKVGIWDEQFF	TGTGCCAGCAAAGTTGGGATTTGGGATGAGCAGTTCTTC
NA	NA	TRBJ2-2	TRBV28	CASSSPAGVGGRNVELFF	TGTGCCAGCAGTTCCCCCGCCGGGGTGGGGGGGCGGAATGTGGAGCTGTTTTTT
TRBD1	NA	TRBJ2-3	TRBV10-3	CAISDGTATDTQYF	TGTGCCATCAGTGACGGGACAGCCACAGATACGCAGTATTTT
NA	NA	TRBJ2-7	TRBV9	CASSSGLEYYEQYF	TGTGCCAGCAGCTCGGGCCTTGAATACTACGAGCAGTACTTC
NA	few	TRBJ2-1	TRBV19	CASSPQGGYNEQFF	TGTGCCAGTAGCCCGCAGGGGGGGTACAATGAGCAGTTCTTC
NA	NA	TRBJ2-2	TRBV21-1	CASSNGDREHTGELFF	TGTGCCAGCAGCAATGGGGACAGGGAGCACACCGGGGAGCTGTTTTTT
NA	NA	TRBJ1-1	TRBV6-5	CASSRRTGTPAFF	TGTGCCAGCAGTCGAAGAACAGGGACCCCAGCTTTCTTT
NA	NA	TRBJ1-5	TRBV28	CASSLVQGDQPQHF	TGTGCCAGCAGTTTGGTACAGGGTGATCAGCCCCAGCATTTT
TRBD1	NA	TRBJ2-7	TRBV19	CASSTPTGSGYEQYF	TGTGCCAGTAGTACCCCGACAGGGTCAGGATACGAGCAGTACTTC
TRBD1	NA	TRBJ1-6	TRBV14	CASSQDNRGYNSPLHF	TGTGCCAGCAGCCAAGACAACAGGGGATATAATTCACCCCTCCACTTT
TRBD2	NA	TRBJ2-1	TRBV7-2	CASSSWAASGGGNEQFF	TGTGCCAGCAGCTCCTGGGCCGCTAGCGGGGGGGGAAATGAGCAGTTCTTC
NA	NA	TRBJ1-1	TRBV2	CASIRGVAGTEAFF	TGTGCCAGCATCCGTGGGGTCGCGGGCACTGAAGCTTTCTTT
TRBD1	NA	TRBJ2-7	TRBV19	CASSPRTGQMYEQYF	TGTGCCAGTAGTCCAAGGACAGGGCAGATGTACGAGCAGTACTTC
NA	NA	TRBJ1-2	TRBV19	CASSIRQPPTQNYGYTF	TGTGCCAGTAGTATTCGACAGCCACCTACTCAGAACTATGGCTACACCTTC
NA	NA	TRBJ2-3	TRBV28	CASSFGGSTDTQYF	TGTGCCAGCAGTTTTGGCGGCAGTACAGATACGCAGTATTTT
NA	NA	TRBJ1-6	TRBV4-1	CASSQARPGDSPLHF	TGCGCCAGCAGCCAGGCTCGGCCAGGGGATTCACCCCTCCACTTT
TRBD1	NA	TRBJ2-5	TRBV28	CASSPPGQALYPQETQYF	TGTGCCAGCAGTCCTCCGGGACAGGCGCTATACCCCCAAGAGACCCAGTACTTC
NA	NA	TRBJ1-2	TRBV5-8	CASSQVGRYYGYTF	TGTGCCAGCAGCCAAGTGGGGCGGTACTATGGCTACACCTTC
TRBD1	NA	TRBJ2-7	TRBV6-1	CASSGRGTAWDYEQYF	TGTGCCAGCAGTGGAAGAGGGACAGCCTGGGACTACGAGCAGTACTTC
NA	NA	TRBJ2-1	TRBV27	CASSWEDSPYNEQFF	TGTGCCAGCAGTTGGGAGGATTCCCCCTACAATGAGCAGTTCTTC
NA	NA	TRBJ2-3	TRBV19	CASRRGGGTDTQYF	TGTGCCAGTAGAAGAGGAGGGGGCACAGATACGCAGTATTTT